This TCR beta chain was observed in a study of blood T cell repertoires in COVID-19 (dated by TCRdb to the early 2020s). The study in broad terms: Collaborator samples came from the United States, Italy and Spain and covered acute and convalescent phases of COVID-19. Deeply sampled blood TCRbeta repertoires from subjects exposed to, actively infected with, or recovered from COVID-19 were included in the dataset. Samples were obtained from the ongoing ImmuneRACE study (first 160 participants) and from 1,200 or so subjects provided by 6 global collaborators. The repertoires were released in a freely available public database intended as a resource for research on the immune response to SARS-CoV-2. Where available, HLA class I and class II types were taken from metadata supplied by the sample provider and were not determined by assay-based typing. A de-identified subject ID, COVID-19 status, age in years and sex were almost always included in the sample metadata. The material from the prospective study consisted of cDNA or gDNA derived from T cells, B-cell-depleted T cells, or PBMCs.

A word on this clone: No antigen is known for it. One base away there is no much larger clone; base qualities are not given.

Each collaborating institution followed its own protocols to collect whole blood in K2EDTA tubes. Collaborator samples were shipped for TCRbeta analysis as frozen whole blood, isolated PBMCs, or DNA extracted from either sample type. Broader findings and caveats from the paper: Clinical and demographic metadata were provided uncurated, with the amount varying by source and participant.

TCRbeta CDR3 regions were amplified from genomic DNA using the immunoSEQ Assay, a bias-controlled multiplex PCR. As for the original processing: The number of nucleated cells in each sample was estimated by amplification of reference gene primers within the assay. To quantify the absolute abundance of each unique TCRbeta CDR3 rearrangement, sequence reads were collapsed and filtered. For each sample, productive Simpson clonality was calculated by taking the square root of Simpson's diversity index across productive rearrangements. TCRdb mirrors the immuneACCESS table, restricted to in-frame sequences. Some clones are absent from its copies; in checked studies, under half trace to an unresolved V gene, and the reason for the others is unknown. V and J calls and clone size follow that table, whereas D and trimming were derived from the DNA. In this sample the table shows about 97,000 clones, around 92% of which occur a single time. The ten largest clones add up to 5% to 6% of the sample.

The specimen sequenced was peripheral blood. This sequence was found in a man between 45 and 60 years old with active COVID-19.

The bases are TGTGCCAGCAGCCTTCGGGGAGCCACTGAAGCTTTCTTT. Protein translation: CASSLRGATEAFF. The chain links TRBV3-1 (or the pseudogene TRBV3-2) with TRBJ1-1; the D segment cannot be called with confidence. Sequences LGHDT (CDR1) and YNNKEL (CDR2) are obtained from the germline V gene (reference sequence). V and J are truncated by 4 bases and 4 bases respectively, leaving an intervening sequence of 10 bases. The CDR3, from cysteine to phenylalanine, totals 13 residues. This entry keeps only the CDR3 DNA: 39 bases, framed from base 1.